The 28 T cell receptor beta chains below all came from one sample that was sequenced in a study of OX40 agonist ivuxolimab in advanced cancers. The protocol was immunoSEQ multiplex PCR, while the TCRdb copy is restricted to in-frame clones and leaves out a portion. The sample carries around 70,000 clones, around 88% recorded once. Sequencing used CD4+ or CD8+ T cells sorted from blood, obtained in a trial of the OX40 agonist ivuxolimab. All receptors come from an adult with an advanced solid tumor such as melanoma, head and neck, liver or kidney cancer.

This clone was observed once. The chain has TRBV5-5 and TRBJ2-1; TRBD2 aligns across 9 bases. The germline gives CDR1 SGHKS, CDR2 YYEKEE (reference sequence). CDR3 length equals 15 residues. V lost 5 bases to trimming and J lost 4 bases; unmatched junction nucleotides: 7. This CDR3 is CASRVGLAGYNEQFF. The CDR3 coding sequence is TGTGCCAGCAGGGTGGGGCTAGCGGGATACAATGAGCAGTTCTTC.

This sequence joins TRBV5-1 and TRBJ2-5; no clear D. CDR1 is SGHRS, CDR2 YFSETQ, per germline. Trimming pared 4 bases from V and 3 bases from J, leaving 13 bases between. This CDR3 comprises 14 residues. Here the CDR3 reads CASSHAVSKETQYF. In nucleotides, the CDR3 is TGCGCCAGCAGCCACGCCGTTTCCAAAGAGACCCAGTACTTC.

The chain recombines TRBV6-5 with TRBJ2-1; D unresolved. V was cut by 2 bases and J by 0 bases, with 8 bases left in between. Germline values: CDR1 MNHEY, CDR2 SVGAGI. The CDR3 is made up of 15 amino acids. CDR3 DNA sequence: TGTGCCAGCAGTTACGAGGCTAGCTCCTACAATGAGCAGTTCTTC. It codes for CASSYEASSYNEQFF.

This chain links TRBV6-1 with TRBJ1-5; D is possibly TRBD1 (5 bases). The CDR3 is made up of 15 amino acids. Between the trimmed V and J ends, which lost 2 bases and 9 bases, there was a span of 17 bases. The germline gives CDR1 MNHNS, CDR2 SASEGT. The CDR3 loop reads CASSETRGGVRPQHF. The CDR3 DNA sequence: TGTGCCAGCAGTGAAACTCGCGGGGGGGTTAGGCCCCAGCATTTT.

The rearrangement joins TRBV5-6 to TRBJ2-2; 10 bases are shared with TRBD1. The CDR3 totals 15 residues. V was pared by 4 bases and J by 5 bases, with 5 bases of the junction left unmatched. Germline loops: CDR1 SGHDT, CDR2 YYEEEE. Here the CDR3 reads CASSTGDRGTGELFF. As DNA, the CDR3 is TGTGCCAGCAGCACGGGGGACAGGGGAACCGGGGAGCTGTTTTTT.

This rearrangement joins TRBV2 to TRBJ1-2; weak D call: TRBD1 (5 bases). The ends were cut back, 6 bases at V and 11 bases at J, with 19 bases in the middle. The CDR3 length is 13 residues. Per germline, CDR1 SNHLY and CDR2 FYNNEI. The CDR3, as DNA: TGTGCCAGCAGAGGGGACTCCTCTATGCGGTACACCTTC. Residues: CASRGDSSMRYTF.

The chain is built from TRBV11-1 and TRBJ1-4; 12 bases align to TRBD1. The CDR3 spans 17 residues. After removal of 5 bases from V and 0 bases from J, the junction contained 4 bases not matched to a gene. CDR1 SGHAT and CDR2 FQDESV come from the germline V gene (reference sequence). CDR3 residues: CASSPGTGGSTNEKLFF. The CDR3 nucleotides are TGTGCCAGCAGCCCCGGGACAGGGGGCTCAACTAATGAAAAACTGTTTTTT. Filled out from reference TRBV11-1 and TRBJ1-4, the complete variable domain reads EAEVAQSPRYKITEKSQAVAFWCDPISGHATLYWYRQILGQGPELLVQFQDESVVDDSQLPKDRFSAERLKGVDSTLKIQPAELGDSAMYLCASSPGTGGSTNEKLFFGSGTQLSVL.

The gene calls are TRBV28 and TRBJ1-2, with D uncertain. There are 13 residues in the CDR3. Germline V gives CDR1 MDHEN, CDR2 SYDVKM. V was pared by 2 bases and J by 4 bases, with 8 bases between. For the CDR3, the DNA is TGTGCCAGCAGTTTAGGAGAGTTCTATGGCTACACCTTC. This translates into CASSLGEFYGYTF.

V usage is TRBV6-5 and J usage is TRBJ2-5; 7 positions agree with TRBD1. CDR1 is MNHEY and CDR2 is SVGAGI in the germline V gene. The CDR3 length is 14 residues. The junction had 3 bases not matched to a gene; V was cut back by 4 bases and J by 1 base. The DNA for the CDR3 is TGTGCCAGCAGTTTACAGGGGACCCAAGAGACCCAGTACTTC. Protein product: CASSLQGTQETQYF.

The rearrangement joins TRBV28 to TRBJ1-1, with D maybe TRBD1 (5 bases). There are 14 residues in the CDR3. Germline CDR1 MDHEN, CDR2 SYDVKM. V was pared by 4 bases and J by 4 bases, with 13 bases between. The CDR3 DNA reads TGTGCCAGCAGTTCTGCGGGGGTGAGCACTGAAGCTTTCTTT. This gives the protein CASSSAGVSTEAFF. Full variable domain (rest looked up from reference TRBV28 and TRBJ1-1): DVKVTQSSRYLVKRTGEKVFLECVQDMDHENMFWYRQDPGLGLRLIYFSYDVKMKEKGDIPEGYSVSREKKERFSLILESASTNQTSMYLCASSSAGVSTEAFFGQGTRLTVV.

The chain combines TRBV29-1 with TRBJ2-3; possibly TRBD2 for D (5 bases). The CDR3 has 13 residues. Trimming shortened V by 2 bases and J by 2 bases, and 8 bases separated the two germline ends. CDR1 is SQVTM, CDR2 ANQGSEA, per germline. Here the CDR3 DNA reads TGCAGCGTTGAAACGGGGATCACAGATACGCAGTATTTT. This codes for CSVETGITDTQYF.

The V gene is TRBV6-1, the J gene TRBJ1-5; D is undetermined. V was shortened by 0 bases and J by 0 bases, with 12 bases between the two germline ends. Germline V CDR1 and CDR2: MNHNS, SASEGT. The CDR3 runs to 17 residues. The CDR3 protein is CASSEAGGSYSNQPQHF. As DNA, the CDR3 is TGTGCCAGCAGTGAAGCGGGCGGCAGCTATAGCAATCAGCCCCAGCATTTT.

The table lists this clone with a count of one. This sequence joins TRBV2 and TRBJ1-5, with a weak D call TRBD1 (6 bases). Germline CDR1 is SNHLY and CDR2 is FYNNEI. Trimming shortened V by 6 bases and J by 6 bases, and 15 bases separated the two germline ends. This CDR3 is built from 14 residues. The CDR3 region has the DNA TGTGCCAGCAGGGTACAGGGCGGGGGTCAGCCCCAGCATTTT. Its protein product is CASRVQGGGQPQHF.

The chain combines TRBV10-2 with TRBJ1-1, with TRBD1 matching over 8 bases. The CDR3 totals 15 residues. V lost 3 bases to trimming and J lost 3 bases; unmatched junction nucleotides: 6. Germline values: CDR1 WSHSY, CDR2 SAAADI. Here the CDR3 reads CASSDQGAADTEAFF. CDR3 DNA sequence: TGCGCCAGCAGTGATCAGGGGGCCGCGGACACTGAAGCTTTCTTT.

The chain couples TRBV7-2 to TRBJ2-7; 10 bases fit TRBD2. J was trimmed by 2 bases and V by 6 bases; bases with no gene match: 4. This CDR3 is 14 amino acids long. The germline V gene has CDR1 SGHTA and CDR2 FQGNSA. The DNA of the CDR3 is TGTGCCAGCAGAGGGACTAGCGACCCCTACGAGCAGTACTTC. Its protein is CASRGTSDPYEQYF.

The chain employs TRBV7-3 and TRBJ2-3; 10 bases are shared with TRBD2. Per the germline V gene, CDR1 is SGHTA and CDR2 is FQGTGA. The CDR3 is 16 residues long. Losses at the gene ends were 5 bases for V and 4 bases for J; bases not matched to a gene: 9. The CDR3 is CASSTRPGLASDTQYF. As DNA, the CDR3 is TGTGCCAGCAGCACCAGACCGGGACTAGCGTCAGATACGCAGTATTTT.

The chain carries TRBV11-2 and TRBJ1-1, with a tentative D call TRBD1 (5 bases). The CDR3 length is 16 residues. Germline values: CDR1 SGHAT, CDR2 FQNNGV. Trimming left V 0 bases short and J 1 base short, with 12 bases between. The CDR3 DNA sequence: TGTGCCAGCAGCTTAGAGTGGGGGACGAAGAACACTGAAGCTTTCTTT. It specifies CASSLEWGTKNTEAFF.

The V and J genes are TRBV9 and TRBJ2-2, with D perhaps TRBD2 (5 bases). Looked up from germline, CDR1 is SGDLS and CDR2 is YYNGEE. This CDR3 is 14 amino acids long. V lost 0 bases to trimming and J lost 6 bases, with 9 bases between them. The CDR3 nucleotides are TGTGCCAGCAGCGTAGATCTGAGGGCCGGGGAGCTGTTTTTT. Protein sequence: CASSVDLRAGELFF. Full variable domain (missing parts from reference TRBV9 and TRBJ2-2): DSGVTQTPKHLITATGQRVTLRCSPRSGDLSVYWYQQSLDQGLQFLIQYYNGEERAKGNILERFSAQQFPDLHSELNLSSLELGDSALYFCASSVDLRAGELFFGEGSRLTVL.

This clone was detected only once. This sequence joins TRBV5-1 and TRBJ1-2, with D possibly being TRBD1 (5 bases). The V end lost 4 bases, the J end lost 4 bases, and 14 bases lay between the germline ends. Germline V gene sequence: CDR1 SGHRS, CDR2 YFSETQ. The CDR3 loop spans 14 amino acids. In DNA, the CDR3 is TGCGCCAGCAGCATGGGGGACGGATTCTATGGCTACACCTTC. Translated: CASSMGDGFYGYTF.

Here the CDR3 reads CASSQQQGARYF. The CDR3 DNA is TGTGCCAGCAGTCAACAACAGGGGGCGCGGTATTTT. The genes are TRBV6-5 and TRBJ2-3; 9 bases line up with TRBD1. The CDR3 spans 12 residues. Per the germline V gene, CDR1 is MNHEY and CDR2 is SVGAGI. Germline trimming cut 5 bases from V and 14 bases from J; bases unmatched to any gene: 8.

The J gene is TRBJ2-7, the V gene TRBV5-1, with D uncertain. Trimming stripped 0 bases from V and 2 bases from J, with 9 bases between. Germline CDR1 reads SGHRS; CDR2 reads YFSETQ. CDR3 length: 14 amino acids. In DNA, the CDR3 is TGCGCCAGCAGCTTGGTAGGCGGCACCTACGAGCAGTACTTC. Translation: CASSLVGGTYEQYF.

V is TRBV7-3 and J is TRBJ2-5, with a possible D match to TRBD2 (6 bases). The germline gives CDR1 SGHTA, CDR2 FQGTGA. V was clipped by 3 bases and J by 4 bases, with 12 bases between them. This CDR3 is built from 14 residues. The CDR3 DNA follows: TGTGCCAGCAGCTTTTCCGGGGGTGGAGAGACCCAGTACTTC. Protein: CASSFSGGGETQYF.

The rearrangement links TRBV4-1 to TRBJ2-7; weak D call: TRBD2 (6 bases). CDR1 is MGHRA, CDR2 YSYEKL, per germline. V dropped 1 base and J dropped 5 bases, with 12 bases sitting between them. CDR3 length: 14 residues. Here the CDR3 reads CASSQGLGGNEQYF. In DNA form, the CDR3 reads TGCGCCAGCAGCCAAGGGCTGGGCGGGAACGAGCAGTACTTC.

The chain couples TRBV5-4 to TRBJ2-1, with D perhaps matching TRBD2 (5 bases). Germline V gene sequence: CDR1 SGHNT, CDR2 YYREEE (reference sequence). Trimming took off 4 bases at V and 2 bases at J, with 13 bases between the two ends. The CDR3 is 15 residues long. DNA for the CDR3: TGTGCCAGCAGCACCCCGGCTAGCACCTACAATGAGCAGTTCTTC. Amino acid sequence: CASSTPASTYNEQFF.

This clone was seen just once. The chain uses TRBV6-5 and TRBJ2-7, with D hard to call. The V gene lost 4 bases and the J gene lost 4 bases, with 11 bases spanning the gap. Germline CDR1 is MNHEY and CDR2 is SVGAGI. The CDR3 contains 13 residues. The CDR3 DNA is TGTGCCAGCAGTTCCTCGGACGGTTACGAGCAGTACTTC. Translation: CASSSSDGYEQYF.

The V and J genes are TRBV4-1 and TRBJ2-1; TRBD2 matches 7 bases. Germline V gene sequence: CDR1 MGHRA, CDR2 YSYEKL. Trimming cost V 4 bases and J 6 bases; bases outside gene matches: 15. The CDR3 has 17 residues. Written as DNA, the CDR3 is TGCGCCAGCAGCCCGTCGGCGATCCTAGCGGTAGTCAATGAGCAGTTCTTC. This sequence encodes CASSPSAILAVVNEQFF.

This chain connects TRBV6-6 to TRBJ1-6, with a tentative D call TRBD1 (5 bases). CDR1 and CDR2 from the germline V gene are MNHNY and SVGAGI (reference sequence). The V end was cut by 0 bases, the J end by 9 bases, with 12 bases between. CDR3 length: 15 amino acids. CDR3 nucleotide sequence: TGTGCCAGCAGTTACTCCGGCAGGGAAGGTTCACCCCTCCACTTT. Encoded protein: CASSYSGREGSPLHF.

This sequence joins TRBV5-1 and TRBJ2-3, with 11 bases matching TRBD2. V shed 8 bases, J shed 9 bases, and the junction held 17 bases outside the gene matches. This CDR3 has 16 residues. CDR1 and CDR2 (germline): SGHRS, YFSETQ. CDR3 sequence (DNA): TGCGCCAGTCTTTTCCGGGGGACTAGCGGCATAGAAACGCAGTATTTT. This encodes CASLFRGTSGIETQYF.